This T cell receptor (beta chain) was recorded in a study of T cell responses to AZD1222 COVID-19 vaccine. Across the whole study: Samples with a second dose at about 4 or about 12 weeks were pooled together. Whole-study results and caveats: Compared with day 0, the breadth and depth of the Spike-specific TCR repertoire rose significantly after two doses of AZD1222.

The J segment lost 2 bases and the V segment lost 2 bases, leaving 3 bases of the junction unmatched. The CDR3 spans 15 residues. The V gene's germline CDR1 is LGHDT and CDR2 YNNKEL (reference sequence). In this sample, this clone turned up once. Its target is unknown. Method: immunoSEQ multiplex PCR; TCRdb's copy keeps in-frame clones and lacks some. The sample records roughly 100,000 clones, around 91% being singletons. The clonotype originates from an adult in good health. Specimen: peripheral blood, collected on day 0 of AZD1222 vaccination. The chain links TRBV3-1 (or the pseudogene TRBV3-2) to TRBJ2-7; 10 bases are shared with TRBD2. As DNA, the CDR3 is TGTGCCAGCAGCCAACCTAGCGGGAGCACCTACGAGCAGTACTTC. Its protein product is CASSQPSGSTYEQYF.